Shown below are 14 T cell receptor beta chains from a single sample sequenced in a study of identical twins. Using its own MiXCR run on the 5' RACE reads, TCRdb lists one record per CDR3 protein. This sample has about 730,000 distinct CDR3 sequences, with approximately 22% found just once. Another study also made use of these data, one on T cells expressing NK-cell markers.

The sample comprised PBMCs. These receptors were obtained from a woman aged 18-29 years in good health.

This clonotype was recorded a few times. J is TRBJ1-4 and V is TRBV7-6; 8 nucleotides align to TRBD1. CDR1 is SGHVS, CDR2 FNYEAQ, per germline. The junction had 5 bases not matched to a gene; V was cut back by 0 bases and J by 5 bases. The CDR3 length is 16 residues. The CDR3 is CASSLAGQAPNEKLFF. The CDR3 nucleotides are TGTGCCAGCAGCTTAGCGGGACAGGCGCCAAATGAAAAACTGTTTTTT. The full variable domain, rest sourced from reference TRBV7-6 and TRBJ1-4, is GAGVSQSPRYKVTKRGQDVALRCDPISGHVSLYWYRQALGQGPEFLTYFNYEAQQDKSGLPNDRFSAERPEGSISTLTIQRTEQRDSAMYRCASSLAGQAPNEKLFFGSGTQLSVL.

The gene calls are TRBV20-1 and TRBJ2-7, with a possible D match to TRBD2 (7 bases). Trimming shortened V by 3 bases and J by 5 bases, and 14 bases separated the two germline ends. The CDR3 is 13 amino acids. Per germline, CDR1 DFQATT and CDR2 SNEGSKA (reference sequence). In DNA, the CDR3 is TGCAGTGCTAGGGGGGGGCAGAGTCACGAGCAGTACTTC. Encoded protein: CSARGGQSHEQYF.

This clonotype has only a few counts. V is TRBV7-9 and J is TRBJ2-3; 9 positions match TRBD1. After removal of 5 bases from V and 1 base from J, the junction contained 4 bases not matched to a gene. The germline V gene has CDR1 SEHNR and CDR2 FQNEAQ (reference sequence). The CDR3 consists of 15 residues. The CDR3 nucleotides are TGTGCCAGCAGCCGACAGGGGGGCGGCACAGATACGCAGTATTTT. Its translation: CASSRQGGGTDTQYF.

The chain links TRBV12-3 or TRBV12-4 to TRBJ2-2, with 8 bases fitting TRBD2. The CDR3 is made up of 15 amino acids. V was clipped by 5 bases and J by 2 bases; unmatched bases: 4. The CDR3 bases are TGTGCCAGCAGTCCAACTAGCGGTAACACCGGGGAGCTGTTTTTT. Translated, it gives CASSPTSGNTGELFF.

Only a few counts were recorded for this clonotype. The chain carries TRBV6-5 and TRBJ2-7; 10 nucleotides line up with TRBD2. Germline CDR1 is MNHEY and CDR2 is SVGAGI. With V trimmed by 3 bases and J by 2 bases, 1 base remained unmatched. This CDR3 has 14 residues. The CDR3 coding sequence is TGTGCCAGCAGTTATCTAGCGGGGGCCTACGAGCAGTACTTC. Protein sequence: CASSYLAGAYEQYF.

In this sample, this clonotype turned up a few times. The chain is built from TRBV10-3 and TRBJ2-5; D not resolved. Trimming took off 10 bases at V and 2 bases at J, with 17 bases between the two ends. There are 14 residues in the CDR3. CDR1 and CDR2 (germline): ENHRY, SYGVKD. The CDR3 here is CATTPSLSQETQYF. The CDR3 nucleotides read TGTGCCACCACCCCATCACTCTCGCAAGAGACCCAGTACTTC.

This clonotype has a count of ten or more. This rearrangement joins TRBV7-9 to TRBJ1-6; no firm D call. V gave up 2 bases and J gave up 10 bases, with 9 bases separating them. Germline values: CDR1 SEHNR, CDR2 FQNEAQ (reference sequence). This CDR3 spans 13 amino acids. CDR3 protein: CASSLSQSSPLHF. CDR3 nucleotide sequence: TGTGCCAGCAGCTTAAGTCAGAGCTCACCCCTCCACTTT.

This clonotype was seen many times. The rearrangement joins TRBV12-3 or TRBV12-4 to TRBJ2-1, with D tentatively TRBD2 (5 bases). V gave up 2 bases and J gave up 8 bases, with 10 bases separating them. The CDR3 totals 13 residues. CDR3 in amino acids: CASSLTLRDEQFF. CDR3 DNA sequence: TGTGCCAGCAGTTTAACTCTGAGGGATGAGCAGTTCTTC.

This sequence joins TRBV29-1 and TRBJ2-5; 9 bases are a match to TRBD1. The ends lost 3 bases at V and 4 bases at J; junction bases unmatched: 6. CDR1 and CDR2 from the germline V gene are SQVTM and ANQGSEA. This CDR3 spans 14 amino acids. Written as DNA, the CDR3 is TGCAGCGTTGATAACAGGGGGCGTTTAGAGACCCAGTACTTC. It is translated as CSVDNRGRLETQYF.

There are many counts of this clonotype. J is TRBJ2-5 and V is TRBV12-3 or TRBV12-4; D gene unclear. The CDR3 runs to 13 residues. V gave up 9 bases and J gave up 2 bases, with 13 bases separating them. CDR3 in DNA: TGTGCCAGTTCTCGCGCTACACAAGAGACCCAGTACTTC. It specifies CASSRATQETQYF.

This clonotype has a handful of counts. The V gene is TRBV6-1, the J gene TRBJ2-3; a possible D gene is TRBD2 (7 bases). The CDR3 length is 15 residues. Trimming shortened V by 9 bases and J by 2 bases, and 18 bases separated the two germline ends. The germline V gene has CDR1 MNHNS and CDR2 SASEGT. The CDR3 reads CASREADRSTDTQYF. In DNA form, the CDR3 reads TGTGCCAGTCGGGAGGCGGACAGATCCACAGATACGCAGTATTTT.

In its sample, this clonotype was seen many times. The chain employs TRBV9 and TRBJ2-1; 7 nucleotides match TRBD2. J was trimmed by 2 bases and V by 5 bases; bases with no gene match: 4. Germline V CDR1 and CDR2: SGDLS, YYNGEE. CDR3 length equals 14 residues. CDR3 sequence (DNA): TGTGCCAGCAGACCTAGCGGAGCCTACAATGAGCAGTTCTTC. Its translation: CASRPSGAYNEQFF.

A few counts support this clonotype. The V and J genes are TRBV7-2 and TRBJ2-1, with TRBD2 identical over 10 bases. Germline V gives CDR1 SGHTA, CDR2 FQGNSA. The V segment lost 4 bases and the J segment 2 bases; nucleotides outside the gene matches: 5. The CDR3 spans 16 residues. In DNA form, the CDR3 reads TGTGCCAGCAGCTCTGGACTAGCGGCCGCCTACAATGAGCAGTTCTTC. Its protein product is CASSSGLAAAYNEQFF.

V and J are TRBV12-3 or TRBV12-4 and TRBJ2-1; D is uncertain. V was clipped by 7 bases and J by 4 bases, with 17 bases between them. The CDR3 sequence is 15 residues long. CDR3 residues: CASKLRNRGYNEQFF. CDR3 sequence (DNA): TGTGCCAGCAAACTCCGGAATAGAGGTTACAATGAGCAGTTCTTC.